The TCR beta chain under discussion was sequenced for a study of identical twins. This clonotype was found many times. What it recognizes is unknown. TCRdb fed the 5' RACE reads into MiXCR, producing one record per CDR3 protein. Of about 700,000 distinct CDR3 sequences in the sample, 6% to 6.5% were seen once. The CDR3 covers 15 residues. V dropped 0 bases and J dropped 8; count of bases not matched to a gene: 6. Germline CDR1 is DFQATT and CDR2 is SNEGSKA (reference sequence). Only healthy Caucasians were included as donors. The study, taken as a whole, reports: Excess sharing by twins proved weaker in beta out-of-frame sequences. Modelling approaches yielded underestimates of out-of-frame TCR alpha sharing between monozygotic twins. Abundant cord blood beta clonotypes carried fewer insertions; memory repertoires showed none.

The sequenced sample consisted of naive T cells sorted from blood. The TCR was taken from a man in his late teens or twenties in good health. The V gene is TRBV20-1, the J gene TRBJ2-1; 11 nucleotides agree with TRBD2. CDR3 protein: CSARDYSGRVHEQFF. CDR3 bases: TGCAGTGCTAGAGATTATAGCGGGAGGGTTCATGAGCAGTTCTTC.